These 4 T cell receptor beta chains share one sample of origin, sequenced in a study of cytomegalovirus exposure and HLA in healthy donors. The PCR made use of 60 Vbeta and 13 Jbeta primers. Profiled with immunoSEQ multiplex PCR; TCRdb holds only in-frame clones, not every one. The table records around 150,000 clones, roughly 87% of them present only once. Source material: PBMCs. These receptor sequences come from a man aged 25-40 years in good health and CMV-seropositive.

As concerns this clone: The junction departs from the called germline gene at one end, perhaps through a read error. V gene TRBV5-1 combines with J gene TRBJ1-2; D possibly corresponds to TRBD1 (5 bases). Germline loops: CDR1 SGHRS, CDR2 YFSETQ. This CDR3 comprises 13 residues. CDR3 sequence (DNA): TGTGCCAGCAACCTGGACACCAGCTATGGCTACACCTTC. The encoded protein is CASNLDTSYGYTF. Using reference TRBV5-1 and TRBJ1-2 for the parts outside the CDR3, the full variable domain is KAGVTQTPRYLIKTRGQQVTLSCSPISGHRSVSWYQQTPGQGLQFLFEYFSETQRNKGNFPGRFSGRQFSNSRSEMNVSTLELGDSALYLCASNLDTSYGYTFGSGTRLTVV.

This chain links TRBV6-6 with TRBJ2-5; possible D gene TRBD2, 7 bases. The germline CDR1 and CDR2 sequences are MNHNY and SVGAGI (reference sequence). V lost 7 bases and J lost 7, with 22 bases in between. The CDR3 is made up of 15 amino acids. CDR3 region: CASNPIGGGGGTQYF. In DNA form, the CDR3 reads TGTGCCAGCAACCCCATCGGCGGCGGGGGCGGGACCCAGTACTTC.

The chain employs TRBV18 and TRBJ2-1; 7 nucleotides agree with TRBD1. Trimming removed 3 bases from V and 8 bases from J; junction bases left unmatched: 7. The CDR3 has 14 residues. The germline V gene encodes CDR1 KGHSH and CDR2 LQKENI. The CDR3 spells CASSPGTARHEQFF. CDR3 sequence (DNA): TGTGCCAGCTCACCTGGGACAGCCAGACATGAGCAGTTCTTC.

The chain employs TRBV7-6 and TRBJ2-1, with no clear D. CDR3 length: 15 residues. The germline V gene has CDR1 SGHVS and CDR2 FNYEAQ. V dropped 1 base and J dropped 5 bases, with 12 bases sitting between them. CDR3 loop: CASSLGRGRNNEQFF. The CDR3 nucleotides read TGTGCCAGCAGCTTAGGGCGCGGTCGGAACAATGAGCAGTTCTTC.